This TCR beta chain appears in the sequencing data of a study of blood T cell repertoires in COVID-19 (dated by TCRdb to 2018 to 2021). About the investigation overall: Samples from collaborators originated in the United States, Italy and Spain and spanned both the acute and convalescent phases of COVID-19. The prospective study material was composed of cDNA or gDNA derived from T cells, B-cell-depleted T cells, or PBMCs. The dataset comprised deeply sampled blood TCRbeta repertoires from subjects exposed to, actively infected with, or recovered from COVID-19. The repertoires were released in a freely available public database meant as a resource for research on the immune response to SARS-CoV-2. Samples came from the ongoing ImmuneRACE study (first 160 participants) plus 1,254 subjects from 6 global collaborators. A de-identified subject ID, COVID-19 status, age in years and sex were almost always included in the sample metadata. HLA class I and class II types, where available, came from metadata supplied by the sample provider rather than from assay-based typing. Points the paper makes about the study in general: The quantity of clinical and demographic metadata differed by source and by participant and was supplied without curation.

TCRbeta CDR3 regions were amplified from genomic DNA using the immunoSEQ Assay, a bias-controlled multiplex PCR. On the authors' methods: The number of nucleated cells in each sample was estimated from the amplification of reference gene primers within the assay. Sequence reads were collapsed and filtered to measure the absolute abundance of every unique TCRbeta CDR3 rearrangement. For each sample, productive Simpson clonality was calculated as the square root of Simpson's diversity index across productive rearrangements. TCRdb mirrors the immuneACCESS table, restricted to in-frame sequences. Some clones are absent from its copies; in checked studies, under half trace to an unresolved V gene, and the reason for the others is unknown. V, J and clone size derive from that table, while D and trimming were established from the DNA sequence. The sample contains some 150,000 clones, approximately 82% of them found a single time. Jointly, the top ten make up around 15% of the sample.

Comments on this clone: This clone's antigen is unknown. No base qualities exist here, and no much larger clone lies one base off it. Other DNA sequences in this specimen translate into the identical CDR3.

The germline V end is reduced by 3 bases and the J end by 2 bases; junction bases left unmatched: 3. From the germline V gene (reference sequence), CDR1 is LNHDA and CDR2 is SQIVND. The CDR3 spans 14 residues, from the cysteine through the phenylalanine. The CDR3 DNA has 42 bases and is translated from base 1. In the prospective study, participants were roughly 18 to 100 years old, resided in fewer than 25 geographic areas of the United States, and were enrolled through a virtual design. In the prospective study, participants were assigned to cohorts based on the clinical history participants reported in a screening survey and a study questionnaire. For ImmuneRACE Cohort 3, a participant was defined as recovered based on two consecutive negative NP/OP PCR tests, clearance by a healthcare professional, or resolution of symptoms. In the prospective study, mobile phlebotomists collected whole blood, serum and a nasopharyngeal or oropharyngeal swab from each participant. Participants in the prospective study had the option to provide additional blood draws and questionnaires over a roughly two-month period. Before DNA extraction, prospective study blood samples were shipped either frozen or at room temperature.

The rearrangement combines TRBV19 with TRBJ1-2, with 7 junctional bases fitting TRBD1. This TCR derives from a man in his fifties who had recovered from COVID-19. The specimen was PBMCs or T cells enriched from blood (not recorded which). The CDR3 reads CASSITGANYGYTF. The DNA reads TGTGCCAGTAGTATCACAGGGGCCAACTATGGCTACACCTTC.